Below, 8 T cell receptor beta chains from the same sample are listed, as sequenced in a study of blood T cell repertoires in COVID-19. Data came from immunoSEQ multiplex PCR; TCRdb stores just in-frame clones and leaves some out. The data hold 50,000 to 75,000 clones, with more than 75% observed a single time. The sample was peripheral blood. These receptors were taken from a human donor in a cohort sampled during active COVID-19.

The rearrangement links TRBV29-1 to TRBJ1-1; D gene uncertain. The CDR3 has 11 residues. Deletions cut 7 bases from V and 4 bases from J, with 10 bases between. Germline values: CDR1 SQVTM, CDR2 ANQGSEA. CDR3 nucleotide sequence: TGCAGCGCCAGGCTGGGCACTGAAGCTTTCTTT. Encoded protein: CSARLGTEAFF.

The DNA for the CDR3 is TGTGCCAGCAGTGAATTATTATCCTCACCCCTCCACTTT. Translating it yields CASSELLSSPLHF. This chain joins TRBV6-1 and TRBJ1-6; D remains ambiguous. Germline V gene data show CDR1 as MNHNS and CDR2 as SASEGT. There are 13 residues in the CDR3. The germline V and J ends were trimmed by 2 bases and 10 bases, with 9 bases remaining between them.

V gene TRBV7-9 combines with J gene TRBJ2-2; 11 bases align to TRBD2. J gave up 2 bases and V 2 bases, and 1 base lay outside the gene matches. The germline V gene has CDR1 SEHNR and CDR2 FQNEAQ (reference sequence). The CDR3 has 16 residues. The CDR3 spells CASSLLAGGNTGELFF. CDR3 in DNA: TGTGCCAGCAGCTTACTAGCGGGGGGAAACACCGGGGAGCTGTTTTTT.

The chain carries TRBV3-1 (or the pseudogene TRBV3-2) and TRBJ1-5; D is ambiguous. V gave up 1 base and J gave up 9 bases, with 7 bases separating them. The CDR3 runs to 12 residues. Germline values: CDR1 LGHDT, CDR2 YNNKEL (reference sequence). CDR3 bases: TGTGCCAGCAGCCAAGTCCCGGGGCCCCAGCATTTT. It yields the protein CASSQVPGPQHF.

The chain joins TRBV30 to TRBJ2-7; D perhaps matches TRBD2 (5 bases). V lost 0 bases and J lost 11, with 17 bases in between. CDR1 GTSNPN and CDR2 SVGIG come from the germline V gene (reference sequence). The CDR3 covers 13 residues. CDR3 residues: CAWSVGPRAPEYF. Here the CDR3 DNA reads TGTGCCTGGAGTGTAGGCCCGAGGGCGCCGGAGTACTTC.

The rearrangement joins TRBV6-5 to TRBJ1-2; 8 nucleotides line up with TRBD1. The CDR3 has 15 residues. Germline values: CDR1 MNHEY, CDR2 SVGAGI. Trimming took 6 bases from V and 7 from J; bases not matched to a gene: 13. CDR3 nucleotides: TGTGCCAGCAGCGGAACTGGGACAGGCTCCCGTGGCTACACCTTC. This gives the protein CASSGTGTGSRGYTF.

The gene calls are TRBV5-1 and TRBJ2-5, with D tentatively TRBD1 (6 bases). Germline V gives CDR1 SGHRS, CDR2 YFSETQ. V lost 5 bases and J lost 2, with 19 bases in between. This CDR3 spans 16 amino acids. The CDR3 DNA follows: TGCGCCAGCAGGCCACTACAGGGTGTGGGGCAAGAGACCCAGTACTTC. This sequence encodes CASRPLQGVGQETQYF. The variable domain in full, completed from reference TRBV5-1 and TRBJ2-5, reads KAGVTQTPRYLIKTRGQQVTLSCSPISGHRSVSWYQQTPGQGLQFLFEYFSETQRNKGNFPGRFSGRQFSNSRSEMNVSTLELGDSALYLCASRPLQGVGQETQYFGPGTRLLVL.

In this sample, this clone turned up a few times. CDR3 sequence: CASRMREGSQVAFF. The DNA for the CDR3 is TGTGCCAGCAGAATGAGGGAGGGCTCGCAGGTGGCTTTCTTT. V usage is TRBV7-2 and J usage is TRBJ1-1; unclear D gene. The CDR3 extends over 14 amino acids. Trimming cost V 6 bases and J 11 bases, with 22 bases left between them. Germline V CDR1 and CDR2: SGHTA, FQGNSA.